Shown below are 29 T cell receptor beta chains from a single sample sequenced in a study of T cell repertoires in cytomegalovirus infection. Each CDR3 protein gets one entry after TCRdb re-called the reads with MiXCR. Here the sample spans roughly 720,000 distinct CDR3 sequences, 35% to 40% being singletons. Material for sequencing was PBMCs. All receptors derive from a human donor in good health (CMV status not recorded). Some clones in this sample may be carry-over from other donors' samples.

This clonotype was found a few times. The chain is built from TRBV27 and TRBJ2-7; 11 bases are a match to TRBD1. Germline CDR1 reads MNHEY; CDR2 reads SMNVEV (reference sequence). This CDR3 contains 15 residues. With 5 bases clipped from V and 2 bases from J, the junction kept 5 bases outside the gene matches. Written as DNA, the CDR3 is TGTGCCAGCAGTGTGGGGACAGGGGGACCCTACGAGCAGTACTTC. Translated, it gives CASSVGTGGPYEQYF.

V gene TRBV29-1 combines with J gene TRBJ2-3; the D gene is possibly TRBD2 (6 bases). The CDR3 runs to 14 residues. Trimming cost V 8 bases and J 2 bases, with 17 bases left between them. Germline loops: CDR1 SQVTM, CDR2 ANQGSEA. The CDR3 region has the DNA TGCAGCACTCGCGGGGTCCCTAACACAGATACGCAGTATTTT. Translation: CSTRGVPNTDTQYF.

V usage is TRBV29-1 and J usage is TRBJ2-7, with TRBD2 as a possible D gene (5 bases). The CDR3 consists of 14 residues. Trimming pared 5 bases from V and 1 base from J, leaving 15 bases between. CDR1 SQVTM and CDR2 ANQGSEA come from the germline V gene. This CDR3 is CSVKVGTRSYEQYF. CDR3 bases: TGCAGCGTTAAAGTTGGAACTAGATCCTACGAGCAGTACTTC.

This clonotype was counted between two and nine times. This chain's CDR3 is CASSQGRRETQYF. The CDR3 coding sequence is TGCGCCAGCAGCCAAGGACGGAGGGAGACCCAGTACTTC. This chain uses TRBV4-1 with TRBJ2-5; possibly TRBD2 for D (5 bases). CDR1 is MGHRA, CDR2 YSYEKL, per germline. The CDR3 contains 13 residues. Trimming removed 1 base from V and 5 bases from J, with 8 bases in between.

This clonotype was picked up a small number of times. The gene calls are TRBV14 and TRBJ2-7, with a possible D match to TRBD1 (5 bases). Germline CDR1 reads SGHDN; CDR2 reads FVKESK. V was trimmed by 0 bases and J by 2 bases, leaving 11 bases between them. The CDR3 covers 15 residues. The CDR3 sequence: CASSQDLPGPYEQYF. CDR3 bases: TGTGCCAGCAGCCAAGATCTTCCAGGGCCCTACGAGCAGTACTTC.

This chain connects TRBV7-2 to TRBJ1-4; 8 nucleotides match TRBD1. J lost 3 bases, V lost 1 base, and 4 bases had no gene match. Germline V gives CDR1 SGHTA, CDR2 FQGNSA. This CDR3 has 16 amino acids. The CDR3 region has the DNA TGTGCCAGCAGCTTAGACCAGGGGGCGCCTAATGAAAAACTGTTTTTT. This encodes CASSLDQGAPNEKLFF.

Points on this clonotype: Its ends do not fully match the called genes, so a read error is possible. The V call is TRBV6-5, the J call TRBJ2-2; unclear D gene. The CDR3 is made up of 13 amino acids. The V gene's germline CDR1 is MNHEY and CDR2 SVGAGI. The CDR3 nucleotides read TGTCCCAGCAGTTACTCGTCCGCCGGGGAGCTGTTTTTT. This encodes CPSSYSSAGELFF.

J is TRBJ1-1 and V is TRBV12-3 or TRBV12-4, with a weak D call TRBD1 (6 bases). V lost 6 bases and J lost 4, with 12 bases in between. The CDR3 loop spans 13 amino acids. This CDR3 reads CASRQTGSTEAFF. CDR3 in DNA: TGTGCCAGCAGGCAAACAGGGAGCACTGAAGCTTTCTTT.

The chain recombines TRBV5-5 with TRBJ2-7; no definite D call. CDR3 length equals 16 residues. From germline, CDR1 is SGHKS and CDR2 YYEKEE (reference sequence). Deletions cut 2 bases from V and 0 bases from J, with 15 bases between. Written as DNA, the CDR3 is TGTGCCAGCAGCTTAGCAGGCAACGACATCTCCTACGAGCAGTACTTC. Amino acid sequence: CASSLAGNDISYEQYF.

The chain carries TRBV11-2 and TRBJ2-1; 7 bases are a match to TRBD2. Germline V CDR1 and CDR2: SGHAT, FQNNGV. The CDR3 consists of 14 residues. Trimming cost V 3 bases and J 7 bases; bases outside gene matches: 6. CDR3 DNA: TGTGCCAGCAGCTTGACTAGCTTGGGTAATGAGCAGTTCTTC. Amino acids: CASSLTSLGNEQFF.

The V call is TRBV7-6, the J call TRBJ1-6; unclear D gene. CDR1 and CDR2 from the germline V gene are SGHVS and FNYEAQ. There are 15 residues in the CDR3. Trimming took off 2 bases at V and 4 bases at J, with 9 bases between the two ends. The CDR3 DNA sequence: TGTGCCAGCAGCTTAAAGACGGATTATAATTCACCCCTCCACTTT. Translation gives CASSLKTDYNSPLHF.

CDR3 DNA sequence: TGTGCCAGCAGCCGTCGGTTCGGACAGGGTCAGAGCGAGCAGTACTTC. It codes for CASSRRFGQGQSEQYF. The rearrangement links TRBV7-3 to TRBJ2-7, with 8 bases that match TRBD1. V shed 5 bases and J 6 bases; nucleotides not matched to a gene: 15. Germline loops: CDR1 SGHTA, CDR2 FQGTGA. The CDR3 loop spans 16 amino acids.

The rearrangement uses TRBV5-5 and TRBJ2-3, with D possibly matching TRBD1 (6 bases). The V gene lost 4 bases and the J gene lost 1 base, with 16 bases spanning the gap. CDR1 SGHKS and CDR2 YYEKEE come from the germline V gene (reference sequence). This CDR3 is 16 amino acids long. The CDR3 region has the DNA TGTGCCAGCAGCGGAGGAGACAGGCCCCGCACAGATACGCAGTATTTT. Translating gives CASSGGDRPRTDTQYF. Filled out from reference TRBV5-5 and TRBJ2-3, the complete variable domain reads DAGVTQSPTHLIKTRGQQVTLRCSPISGHKSVSWYQQVLGQGPQFIFQYYEKEERGRGNFPDRFSARQFPNYSSELNVNALLLGDSALYLCASSGGDRPRTDTQYFGPGTRLTVL.

This clonotype has only a few counts. The chain carries TRBV12-3 or TRBV12-4 and TRBJ1-4, with D hard to call. Trimming took off 4 bases at V and 8 bases at J, with 14 bases between the two ends. The CDR3 runs to 14 residues. The CDR3 loop is CASSWGHGKEKLFF. CDR3 bases: TGTGCCAGCAGTTGGGGTCACGGGAAGGAAAAACTGTTTTTT.

This clonotype is a singleton in its sample. V gene TRBV20-1 combines with J gene TRBJ1-5; D is possibly TRBD1 (5 bases). Germline V lookup: CDR1 DFQATT, CDR2 SNEGSKA (reference sequence). The V and J ends lost 3 bases and 2 bases respectively, with 17 bases between them. This CDR3 contains 16 residues. CDR3 amino acids: CSASGAGRGGNQPQHF. The DNA for the CDR3 is TGCAGTGCTAGTGGGGCAGGGAGAGGAGGCAATCAGCCCCAGCATTTT.

This chain links TRBV7-9 with TRBJ1-6, with D uncertain. Germline lookup yields CDR1 SEHNR and CDR2 FQNEAQ (reference sequence). V was clipped by 5 bases and J by 9 bases, with 14 bases between them. CDR3 length equals 14 residues. CDR3 loop: CASSLPGSGSPLHF. Written as DNA, the CDR3 is TGTGCCAGCAGCCTTCCGGGTTCGGGTTCACCCCTCCACTTT.

This clonotype was counted only a few times. V usage is TRBV24-1 and J usage is TRBJ1-2; TRBD1 aligns across 9 bases. Germline V gives CDR1 KGHDR, CDR2 SFDVKD. With 3 bases clipped from V and 5 bases from J, the junction kept 3 bases outside the gene matches. The length of the CDR3 is 14 residues. The chain's CDR3 is CATSDAGTGYGYTF. DNA of the CDR3: TGTGCCACCAGTGATGCCGGGACAGGGTATGGCTACACCTTC.

The chain employs TRBV11-2 and TRBJ2-2; TRBD1 matches at 8 bases. J was trimmed by 4 bases and V by 6 bases; bases with no gene match: 16. The CDR3 has 18 amino acids. Germline lookup yields CDR1 SGHAT and CDR2 FQNNGV. The CDR3 region is CASRYRGWDSNSTGELFF. The DNA of the CDR3 is TGTGCCAGCAGATACAGGGGGTGGGACTCAAATAGCACCGGGGAGCTGTTTTTT.

The chain recombines TRBV28 with TRBJ2-1; unclear D gene. The CDR3 is made up of 12 amino acids. Trimming cost V 1 base and J 15 bases, with 13 bases left between them. Germline V gives CDR1 MDHEN, CDR2 SYDVKM. CDR3 sequence reads: CASSLLGLGWFF. The CDR3 coding sequence is TGTGCCAGCAGTTTATTAGGGCTAGGTTGGTTCTTC.

This chain joins TRBV28 and TRBJ1-4; D might be TRBD1 (5 bases). Germline V lookup: CDR1 MDHEN, CDR2 SYDVKM. Trimming left V 7 bases short and J 3 bases short, with 24 bases between. The CDR3 is 18 amino acids. CDR3 in amino acids: CASTRGVSSSASNEKLFF. The CDR3 region has the DNA TGTGCCAGCACCAGAGGGGTCTCGTCATCTGCATCTAATGAAAAACTGTTTTTT.

This chain links TRBV20-1 with TRBJ2-1; 7 bases line up with TRBD2. Per the germline V gene, CDR1 is DFQATT and CDR2 is SNEGSKA (reference sequence). CDR3 length: 15 amino acids. With V trimmed by 6 bases and J by 1 base, 9 bases remained unmatched. CDR3 amino acids: CSAYERAGSYNEQFF. CDR3 DNA: TGCAGTGCCTACGAGCGAGCGGGATCCTACAATGAGCAGTTCTTC.

Concerning this clonotype: Sequence at one end of the junction differs from germline and may be a read error. The genes are TRBV14 and TRBJ2-7; TRBD1 or TRBD2 may be the D gene (6 bases each). Germline CDR1 and CDR2: SGHDN and FVKESK. The CDR3 runs 18 residues. The CDR3, as DNA: TGTGCCAGCATCCAAGATAGGATTCGGGGGCCTTTCTCCTACGAGCAGTACTTC. Its translation: CASIQDRIRGPFSYEQYF.

Points on this clonotype: At one boundary the junction diverges from the germline segment, which might be a read error. This rearrangement joins TRBV7-2 to TRBJ2-1; 8 nucleotides match TRBD2. Germline loops: CDR1 SGHTA, CDR2 FQGNSA. The CDR3 is made up of 16 amino acids. The CDR3 loop reads CASGLTGGGGGDEQFF. The DNA for the CDR3 is TGTGCCAGCGGCTTGACGGGGGGGGGGGGGGGGGATGAGCAGTTCTTC.

This clonotype was counted a few times. The V gene is TRBV11-1, the J gene TRBJ2-1; D possibly corresponds to TRBD1 (6 bases). Germline V gene lookup returns CDR1 SGHAT and CDR2 FQDESV (reference sequence). Trimming pared 5 bases from V and 8 bases from J, leaving 16 bases between. The CDR3 has 14 amino acids. CDR3 sequence reads: CASSAEGVLDEQFF. The CDR3 DNA sequence: TGTGCCAGCAGCGCCGAGGGGGTTTTGGATGAGCAGTTCTTC.

Turning to this clonotype: A much larger clone differs by one base, so this may be a read error. No conserved phenylalanine or tryptophan is present at the end of the CDR3, so a read error is the likely explanation. CDR3 DNA sequence: TGTGCCAGCAGCGAGCGGACAGGTCGAGCCGGGGAGCTGTTTTGT. Protein: CASSERTGRAGELFC. This chain links TRBV7-6 with TRBJ2-2, with 7 positions matching TRBD1. This CDR3 spans 15 amino acids. Germline lookup yields CDR1 SGHVS and CDR2 FNYEAQ. J gave up 6 bases and V 5 bases, and 9 bases lay outside the gene matches.

The chain is built from TRBV5-6 and TRBJ2-1; possible D gene TRBD1, 6 bases. The CDR3 extends over 16 amino acids. The germline CDR1 and CDR2 sequences are SGHDT and YYEEEE. Trimming cost V 1 base and J 4 bases, with 15 bases left between them. Here the CDR3 reads CASSLRDNYWYNEQFF. CDR3 DNA sequence: TGTGCCAGCAGCTTGCGGGACAACTATTGGTACAATGAGCAGTTCTTC.

The chain couples TRBV12-3 or TRBV12-4 to TRBJ1-2, with 11 bases matching TRBD1. V trimming: 1 base; J trimming: 3 bases; junction bases outside the gene matches: 7. The CDR3 consists of 17 residues. The CDR3 region has the DNA TGTGCCAGCAGTTTAGATGGACAGGGGGCGACATACTATGGCTACACCTTC. As protein: CASSLDGQGATYYGYTF.

Only a few counts were recorded for this clonotype. The chain carries TRBV6-5 and TRBJ2-7; D not resolved. CDR1 and CDR2 from the germline V gene are MNHEY and SVGAGI. The V end was cut by 0 bases, the J end by 3 bases, with 9 bases between. This CDR3 comprises 14 residues. The CDR3 DNA follows: TGTGCCAGCAGTTACTCAAGATCAAGCTACGAGCAGTACTTC. Its translation is CASSYSRSSYEQYF.

This clonotype came up a few times. The rearrangement uses TRBV28 and TRBJ1-5; TRBD1 matches at 7 bases. CDR3 size: 16 residues. Trimming took 3 bases from V and 4 from J; bases not matched to a gene: 9. Per germline, CDR1 MDHEN and CDR2 SYDVKM. The CDR3 is CASSLIETGSNQPQHF. The CDR3 DNA sequence: TGTGCCAGCAGTTTGATCGAGACAGGGTCAAATCAGCCCCAGCATTTT.